This T cell receptor (beta chain) was documented in a study of shared clonotypes between healthy human individuals. TCRdb's copy holds only in-frame clones and misses some; the assay was immunoSEQ multiplex PCR. The sample contains millions of clones, more than 85% of which appear only once. This clone was recorded only once. Its antigen is still unknown. V gave up 0 bases and J gave up 0 bases, with 12 bases separating them. CDR3 size: 17 residues. Germline CDR1 LNHNV, CDR2 YYDKDF (reference sequence). Whole-study findings and limits: Larger estimated richness was generally recorded for naive subsets relative to memory subsets. Compared with clonotypes that all four donors shared, non-shared clonotypes had lower generation probabilities.

Sequencing used naive CD4+ T cells from PBMCs. Subset in this sample: CD45RA+ positively selected. This TCR derives from a man between 18 and 29 years old in good health. Some clones in this sample may be carry-over from other donors' samples. This chain connects TRBV15 to TRBJ1-5; D not resolved. The CDR3 here is CATSRDGSGGSNQPQHF. In DNA, the CDR3 is TGTGCCACCAGCAGAGATGGGTCGGGAGGTAGCAATCAGCCCCAGCATTTT.